This TCR beta chain originates from a study of Ad26.COV2.S vaccination and SARS-CoV-2 variants. Findings of the study overall: It is possible that the TCR breadth and depth analyses underestimated the total T cell responses.

This clone has at least ten counts. Its antigen is not identified. Clones were sequenced by immunoSEQ multiplex PCR, and TCRdb holds only the in-frame ones, with some missing. Of about 250,000 clones in the sample, more than 70% were seen once. V was clipped by 0 bases and J by 4 bases, with 24 bases between them. CDR1 is MGHRA, CDR2 YSYEKL, per germline. The CDR3 consists of 19 residues. As to treatment: around 19 received Ad26.COV2.S at low or high dose, single or two shots; about five received placebo; per-sample allocation not given. Day 63 after the first injection of vaccine or placebo was the sampling time. This adult donor, from Boston, was 18-55 years old.

V gene TRBV4-1 combines with J gene TRBJ1-1; D is ambiguous. The material sequenced was peripheral blood, taken in a trial of Ad26.COV2.S vaccine versus placebo. This clonotype was obtained from a person between 18 and 65 years old who received the Ad26.COV2.S COVID-19 vaccine or a placebo. CDR3 in amino acids: CASSQDLPDLLRWGTEAFF. The CDR3, as DNA: TGCGCCAGCAGCCAAGATCTGCCGGACCTACTGCGTTGGGGCACTGAAGCTTTCTTT.